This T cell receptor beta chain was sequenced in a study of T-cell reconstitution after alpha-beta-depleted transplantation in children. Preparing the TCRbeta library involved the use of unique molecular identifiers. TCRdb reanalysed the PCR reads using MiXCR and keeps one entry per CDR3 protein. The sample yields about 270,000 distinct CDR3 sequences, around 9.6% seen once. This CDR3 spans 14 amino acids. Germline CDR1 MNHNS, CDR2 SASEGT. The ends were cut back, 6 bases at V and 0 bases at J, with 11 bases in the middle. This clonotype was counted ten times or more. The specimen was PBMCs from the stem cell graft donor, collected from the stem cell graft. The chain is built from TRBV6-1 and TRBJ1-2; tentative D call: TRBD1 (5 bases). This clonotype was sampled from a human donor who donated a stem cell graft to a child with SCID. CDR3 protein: CASSDGTSNYGYTF. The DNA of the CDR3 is TGTGCCAGCAGCGACGGGACCTCTAACTATGGCTACACCTTC.